This T cell receptor (beta chain) was profiled in a study of T cell repertoires in cytomegalovirus infection. TCRdb re-analysed the reads in MiXCR, keeping a single row per CDR3 protein. This table has approximately 730,000 distinct CDR3 sequences, 29% appearing once. Study conclusions and caveats: Adding up the frequency of public TCR beta families identified people who carried CMV plus the relevant HLA. CMV-specific TCR beta clonotypes restricted by HLA-C dominated the ex vivo response.

The germline V gene encodes CDR1 LNHDA and CDR2 SQIVND (reference sequence). V lost 4 bases to trimming and J lost 3 bases, with 16 bases between them. The CDR3 contains 15 residues. With regard to this clonotype: The antigen remains undetermined.

The TCR originated in a human donor in good health (CMV status not recorded). Some clones in this sample may be carry-over from other donors' samples. This specimen consisted of cultured CD8+ T cells from PBMCs, obtained from culture after CMV antigen stimulation. The chain has TRBV19 and TRBJ2-7; possible D gene TRBD1, 5 bases. The CDR3 DNA follows: TGTGCCAGTAGTACCACACAGGTTCGTAGCTACGAGCAGTACTTC. Its protein product is CASSTTQVRSYEQYF.